These 15 T cell receptor beta chains were all obtained from the same sample, sequenced in a study of cytomegalovirus exposure and HLA in healthy donors. The method was immunoSEQ multiplex PCR; TCRdb's version includes in-frame clones alone and lacks a portion of them. Among 50,000 or so clones listed, roughly nine tenths were seen once. The sample was PBMCs. These receptors came from a woman in her late teens or twenties in good health and CMV-seropositive.

V is TRBV11-1 and J is TRBJ2-7; D gene ambiguous. The CDR3 has 14 amino acids. The germline V and J ends were trimmed by 0 bases and 1 base, with 7 bases remaining between them. The germline V gene has CDR1 SGHAT and CDR2 FQDESV (reference sequence). CDR3 DNA sequence: TGTGCCAGCAGCTTAGCGTCAGGATCCTACGAGCAGTACTTC. Translating gives CASSLASGSYEQYF.

V is TRBV30 and J is TRBJ2-1; 14 bases map to TRBD2. The CDR3 spans 16 residues. The J segment lost 10 bases and the V segment lost 1 base, leaving 9 bases of the junction unmatched. Germline V gene data show CDR1 as GTSNPN and CDR2 as SVGIG (reference sequence). The CDR3 coding sequence is TGTGCCTGGAGTGGCCCGACTAGCGGGGGGGCCGGGGAGCAGTTCTTC. Translation gives CAWSGPTSGGAGEQFF.

This clone was seen just once. The chain carries TRBV6-6 and TRBJ1-1; D is undetermined. Germline V gene data show CDR1 as MNHNY and CDR2 as SVGAGI (reference sequence). CDR3 length: 15 amino acids. The V end was cut by 6 bases, the J end by 0 bases, with 14 bases between. The chain's CDR3 is CASSKRRAMNTEAFF. The CDR3 nucleotides read TGTGCCAGCAGCAAAAGGCGGGCTATGAACACTGAAGCTTTCTTT.

The chain joins TRBV7-9 to TRBJ2-7; TRBD2 matches at 10 bases. V shed 2 bases, J shed 2 bases, and the junction held 6 bases outside the gene matches. The CDR3 has 16 residues. CDR1 and CDR2 from the germline V gene are SEHNR and FQNEAQ (reference sequence). The DNA for the CDR3 is TGTGCCAGCAGCTTATCGAGCGGGGGGGCGACCTACGAGCAGTACTTC. Residues: CASSLSSGGATYEQYF.

This clone was counted a few times. The rearrangement links TRBV5-4 to TRBJ2-7; 7 bases fit TRBD1. V lost 0 bases and J lost 5; bases outside the gene matches: 5. Germline-derived CDR1 and CDR2 are SGHNT and YYREEE (reference sequence). This CDR3 contains 14 residues. The CDR3 here is CASSLAGTADEQYF. CDR3 nucleotides: TGTGCCAGCAGCTTGGCCGGGACAGCCGACGAGCAGTACTTC.

Here the CDR3 reads CASSTPAGAYNEQFF. In DNA form, the CDR3 reads TGTGCCAGCAGCACTCCGGCGGGCGCCTACAATGAGCAGTTCTTC. The chain is built from TRBV7-2 and TRBJ2-1; D is perhaps TRBD2 (5 bases). This CDR3 region has 15 residues. Trimming left V 5 bases short and J 2 bases short, with 13 bases between. Germline V gives CDR1 SGHTA, CDR2 FQGNSA.

The J gene is TRBJ2-5, the V gene TRBV19; D ambiguous. The J call is uncertain, as TRBJ2-7 better fits the DNA end. The CDR3 runs 16 residues. The germline V gene has CDR1 LNHDA and CDR2 SQIVND (reference sequence). CDR3 bases: TGTGCCAGTAGTGACCGGGTCCAGCGACTTAACTACGAGCAGTACTTC. Translating gives CASSDRVQRLNYEQYF.

The chain carries TRBV19 and TRBJ1-1; tentative D call: TRBD1 (5 bases). V was clipped by 5 bases and J by 10 bases, with 20 bases between them. The CDR3 consists of 14 residues. Germline CDR1 reads LNHDA; CDR2 reads SQIVND (reference sequence). The CDR3 nucleotides read TGTGCCAGTAGTGCGGAGGGCCAGGGTGCAGGAGCTTTCTTT. Translating gives CASSAEGQGAGAFF.

This clone was observed a single time. The CDR3 loop is CASSPGQNRYGYTF. The CDR3 nucleotides are TGTGCCAGCAGCCCTGGACAGAACCGCTATGGCTACACCTTC. This chain links TRBV5-6 with TRBJ1-2; D is perhaps TRBD1 (6 bases). The CDR3 covers 14 residues. Trimming removed 4 bases at V and 4 bases at J, with 14 bases between. Germline lookup yields CDR1 SGHDT and CDR2 YYEEEE.

The genes are TRBV18 and TRBJ1-6, with D tentatively TRBD1 (6 bases). Deletions cut 4 bases from V and 6 bases from J, with 10 bases between. Germline lookup yields CDR1 KGHSH and CDR2 LQKENI. The CDR3 length is 14 residues. The CDR3 here is CASSHREGNSPLHF. The CDR3 DNA reads TGTGCCAGCTCACACAGGGAGGGTAATTCACCCCTCCACTTT.

This rearrangement joins TRBV14 to TRBJ1-1; D gene uncertain. V was pared by 0 bases and J by 10 bases, with 9 bases between. The CDR3 sequence is 12 residues long. Germline loops: CDR1 SGHDN, CDR2 FVKESK. The CDR3 region is CASSQDRFGAFF. The DNA for the CDR3 is TGTGCCAGCAGCCAAGACAGGTTCGGAGCTTTCTTT.

This chain joins TRBV4-1 and TRBJ2-7; weak D call: TRBD2 (6 bases). The CDR3 extends over 14 amino acids. V lost 3 bases, J lost 2 bases, and 11 bases lay in between. Germline values: CDR1 MGHRA, CDR2 YSYEKL. The CDR3 region is CASSQGSGAYEQYF. The DNA for the CDR3 is TGCGCCAGCAGCCAGGGGTCGGGGGCCTACGAGCAGTACTTC.

The DNA of the CDR3 is TGTGCCAGTAGTATGACAGGGGAGGCCCAGGGGCAGTACTTC. It specifies CASSMTGEAQGQYF. The chain carries TRBV19 and TRBJ2-7; TRBD1 matches 8 bases. With V trimmed by 3 bases and J by 9 bases, 10 bases remained unmatched. CDR1 and CDR2 from the germline V gene are LNHDA and SQIVND (reference sequence). The CDR3 loop spans 14 amino acids.

This clone was seen a handful of times. The chain employs TRBV28 and TRBJ2-7; weak D call: TRBD1 (6 bases). V was clipped by 6 bases and J by 1 base, with 13 bases between them. Germline CDR1 MDHEN, CDR2 SYDVKM. This CDR3 is built from 14 residues. As DNA, the CDR3 is TGTGCCAGCAGGGGAACAGGGCAATCCTACGAGCAGTACTTC. Encoded protein: CASRGTGQSYEQYF.

J is TRBJ2-4 and V is TRBV27; no definite D call. This CDR3 contains 15 residues. The germline V gene encodes CDR1 MNHEY and CDR2 SMNVEV (reference sequence). Trimming took off 6 bases at V and 0 bases at J, with 12 bases between the two ends. The CDR3 DNA reads TGTGCCAGCAGCTCCCTTAATTTAGCCAAAAACATTCAGTACTTC. As protein: CASSSLNLAKNIQYF.